The 22 T cell receptor beta chains listed next were all sequenced from one sample in a study of regulatory T cells in long-lasting Graves disease. To make TCR beta libraries, researchers used iRepertoire HTBI primers and Arm-PCR of CDR3 regions. TCRdb reprocessed the multiplex PCR reads via MiXCR and lists one record per CDR3 protein. The sample holds about 240,000 distinct CDR3 sequences, 20% to 25% seen once. Time point of the sample: newly diagnosed GD, antithyroid drugs for less than 3 months. With RNA extracted from PBMCs as input, the TCR library was made. The starting material was peripheral blood mononuclear cells (PBMCs), obtained at new diagnosis, from a patient treated with antithyroid drugs. These receptors were obtained from a female donor with Graves disease.

This chain uses TRBV4-3 with TRBJ1-4; 7 bases fit TRBD1. Germline values: CDR1 LGHNA, CDR2 YSLEER. V lost 3 bases and J lost 8; bases outside the gene matches: 9. CDR3 length equals 15 residues. CDR3 loop: CASSQPDRSGEKLFF. The CDR3 region has the DNA TGCGCCAGCAGCCAGCCGGACAGGTCGGGGGAAAAACTGTTTTTT.

The chain is built from TRBV19 and TRBJ2-3, with TRBD2 matching over 13 bases. Trimming cost V 4 bases and J 5 bases; bases outside gene matches: 6. Germline V gene lookup returns CDR1 LNHDA and CDR2 SQIVND (reference sequence). CDR3 length: 16 amino acids. CDR3 DNA sequence: TGTGCCAGTAGTAAAACTAGCGGGAGGGCCATAGATACGCAGTATTTT. This encodes CASSKTSGRAIDTQYF.

This clonotype showed up just once. The V call is TRBV20-1, the J call TRBJ2-2, with 10 bases identical to TRBD2. J lost 6 bases, V lost 3 bases, and 1 base had no gene match. The CDR3 runs 13 residues. The germline gives CDR1 DFQATT, CDR2 SNEGSKA (reference sequence). CDR3 protein: CSASTSGAGELFF. The CDR3 coding sequence is TGCAGTGCTAGTACTAGCGGGGCCGGGGAGCTGTTTTTT.

This clonotype occurred many times. The CDR3 region has the DNA TGCGCCAGCAGCTCGGGACAGCCAAATGAAAAACTGTTTTTT. Protein: CASSSGQPNEKLFF. The chain joins TRBV5-1 to TRBJ1-4; 7 bases align to TRBD1. The CDR3 runs to 14 residues. With 3 bases clipped from V and 5 bases from J, the junction kept 4 bases outside the gene matches. The V gene's germline CDR1 is SGHRS and CDR2 YFSETQ.

This clonotype was found a few times. A much larger clone lies one base from this, so it may be a read error. This rearrangement joins TRBV5-1 to TRBJ2-1; a weak D match, TRBD2 (6 bases). This CDR3 has 14 residues. CDR1 SGHRS and CDR2 YFSETQ come from the germline V gene. The CDR3: CASAGLFSNNEQSF. In DNA form, the CDR3 reads TGCGCCAGCGCGGGGCTGTTCTCCAACAATGAGCAGTCCTTC. Combining the CDR3 with reference TRBV5-1 and TRBJ2-1 gives the whole variable domain KAGVTQTPRYLIKTRGQQVTLSCSPISGHRSVSWYQQTPGQGLQFLFEYFSETQRNKGNFPGRFSGRQFSNSRSEMNVSTLELGDSALYLCASAGLFSNNEQSFGPGTRLTVL.

This clonotype was seen at least ten times. The chain has TRBV7-8 and TRBJ2-7, with D hard to call. V lost 2 bases to trimming and J lost 1 base, with 6 bases between them. The germline gives CDR1 SGHVS, CDR2 FQNEAQ. The CDR3 has 13 amino acids. CDR3 nucleotides: TGTGCCAGCAGCTTATCACAGTCCTACGAGCAGTACTTC. It encodes CASSLSQSYEQYF. The full variable domain, completed using reference TRBV7-8 and TRBJ2-7, is GAGVSQSPRYKVAKRGQDVALRCDPISGHVSLFWYQQALGQGPEFLTYFQNEAQLDKSGLPSDRFFAERPEGSVSTLKIQRTQQEDSAVYLCASSLSQSYEQYFGPGTRLTVT.

CDR3 region: CASSQGVVGNTIYF. For the CDR3, the DNA is TGCGCCAGCAGCCAAGGGGTCGTTGGAAACACCATATATTTT. This chain connects TRBV4-3 to TRBJ1-3; D unclear. The CDR3 runs to 14 residues. V dropped 1 base and J dropped 3 bases, with 7 bases sitting between them. From germline, CDR1 is LGHNA and CDR2 YSLEER.

This clonotype was seen a few times. This chain joins TRBV2 and TRBJ1-3; D is unresolved. Germline values: CDR1 SNHLY, CDR2 FYNNEI. The CDR3 length is 14 residues. Trimming shortened V by 3 bases and J by 0 bases, and 6 bases separated the two germline ends. CDR3 in amino acids: CASSEESSGNTIYF. DNA of the CDR3: TGTGCCAGCAGTGAGGAGTCCTCTGGAAACACCATATATTTT.

The rearrangement uses TRBV6-2 or TRBV6-3 and TRBJ1-3; D is unclear. V lost 2 bases, J lost 7 bases, and 12 bases lay in between. Germline V gene lookup returns CDR1 MNHEY and CDR2 SVGEGT. The CDR3 contains 14 residues. The CDR3 reads CASSYNGWRNTIYF. For the CDR3, the DNA is TGTGCCAGCAGTTACAACGGTTGGAGGAACACCATATATTTT.

This clonotype was recorded only once. A read error may be the cause here, since a much bigger clone is one base away. V usage is TRBV4-2 and J usage is TRBJ2-7, with D tentatively TRBD2 (6 bases). Trimming shortened V by 0 bases and J by 2 bases, and 17 bases separated the two germline ends. Germline V gene data show CDR1 as LGHNA and CDR2 as YNFKEQ. The CDR3 totals 17 residues. The CDR3 DNA reads TGTGCCAGCAGCCAAGATGTGAGTGCGGGAAGCCCCTACGAGCAGTACTTC. Translation gives CASSQDVSAGSPYEQYF.

This clonotype was picked up many times. The rearrangement uses TRBV7-2 and TRBJ2-3, with 8 positions matching TRBD1. This CDR3 region has 14 residues. Germline values: CDR1 SGHTA, CDR2 FQGNSA. V was clipped by 5 bases and J by 4 bases; unmatched bases: 5. DNA for the CDR3: TGTGCCAGCAGCCAAGGACAGGGCGCAGATACGCAGTATTTT. Residues: CASSQGQGADTQYF. The full variable domain, in which reference TRBV7-2 and TRBJ2-3 provide the parts outside the CDR3, is GAGVSQSPSNKVTEKGKDVELRCDPISGHTALYWYRQSLGQGLEFLIYFQGNSAPDKSGLPSDRFSAERTGGSVSTLTIQRTQQEDSAVYLCASSQGQGADTQYFGPGTRLTVL.

The J gene is TRBJ1-4, the V gene TRBV18; no clear D. Trimming shortened V by 6 bases and J by 8 bases, and 19 bases separated the two germline ends. The CDR3 loop spans 15 amino acids. The germline CDR1 and CDR2 sequences are KGHSH and LQKENI. CDR3 DNA sequence: TGTGCCAGCTCGCCGACTGTGGCCATGGGCGAAAAACTGTTTTTT. The encoded protein is CASSPTVAMGEKLFF.

The V call is TRBV20-1, the J call TRBJ1-1; weak D call: TRBD1 (5 bases). V was shortened by 7 bases and J by 3 bases, with 15 bases between the two germline ends. Germline CDR1 reads DFQATT; CDR2 reads SNEGSKA (reference sequence). This CDR3 is 13 amino acids long. The CDR3 region is CSGLQGKDTEAFF. The CDR3 DNA reads as TGCAGTGGACTTCAGGGTAAAGACACTGAAGCTTTCTTT.

This clonotype was seen many times. The chain uses TRBV5-1 and TRBJ2-5; 8 bases fit TRBD1. Germline V lookup: CDR1 SGHRS, CDR2 YFSETQ. V lost 4 bases to trimming and J lost 7 bases; unmatched junction nucleotides: 12. The CDR3 spans 15 residues. The chain's CDR3 is CASSPRTGRAGTQYF. The DNA of the CDR3 is TGCGCCAGCAGCCCAAGGACAGGGCGTGCTGGGACCCAGTACTTC.

This clonotype was found many times. V usage is TRBV5-8 and J usage is TRBJ2-1; no reliable D call. Trimming left V 0 bases short and J 6 bases short, with 7 bases between. CDR3 length: 13 residues. Germline V gives CDR1 SGHTS, CDR2 YDEGEE. For the CDR3, the DNA is TGTGCCAGCAGCTTGGTAGCAGTCAATGAGCAGTTCTTC. Amino acid sequence: CASSLVAVNEQFF.

This clonotype was seen ten or more times. Without the conserved terminal phenylalanine or tryptophan, this CDR3 likely stems from a read error. It is unclear where the CDR3 begins or ends on the DNA, so no DNA is shown, and the CDR3 is as TCRdb lists it. The chain links TRBV3-1 to TRBJ2-5; the table's D gene call, TRBD2, was not cross checked with the DNA. The germline V gene has CDR1 LGHDT and CDR2 YNNKEL (reference sequence). The CDR3 region is 13 residues in length, termini included. The CDR3 reads CASSQSLAGGLTP.

Ten or more counts support this clonotype. The J gene is TRBJ1-3, the V gene TRBV12-3 or TRBV12-4; D perhaps matches TRBD1 (6 bases). The CDR3 consists of 14 residues. V was pared by 6 bases and J by 0 bases, with 9 bases between. The CDR3 nucleotides read TGTGCCAGCAGGGGGACAAGCTCTGGAAACACCATATATTTT. This gives the protein CASRGTSSGNTIYF.

V usage is TRBV5-8 and J usage is TRBJ2-5; TRBD2 matches 8 bases. The CDR3 contains 14 residues. The V and J ends lost 4 bases and 7 bases, in that order; junction bases with no gene match: 9. Germline CDR1 SGHTS, CDR2 YDEGEE. The CDR3 region has the DNA TGTGCCAGCAGCGGCCGGGAGGGCCGAGGGACCCAGTACTTC. Protein sequence: CASSGREGRGTQYF.

This clonotype was detected many times. The V call is TRBV10-3, the J call TRBJ2-5; TRBD1 matches 9 bases. Germline CDR1 reads ENHRY; CDR2 reads SYGVKD. CDR3 size: 13 residues. After removal of 7 bases from V and 4 bases from J, the junction contained 4 bases not matched to a gene. As DNA, the CDR3 is TGTGCCATCAAGGACAGGGGATCAGAGACCCAGTACTTC. Its protein product is CAIKDRGSETQYF.

The chain uses TRBV5-1 and TRBJ2-7; TRBD1 might be the D (5 bases). Per the germline V gene, CDR1 is SGHRS and CDR2 is YFSETQ. This CDR3 is 14 amino acids long. Trimming stripped 1 base from V and 2 bases from J, with 10 bases between. As DNA, the CDR3 is TGCGCCAGCAGCTTGAGTGACAGTACCTACGAGCAGTACTTC. Translated: CASSLSDSTYEQYF.

This clonotype has a count of ten or more. V and J are TRBV11-3 and TRBJ2-1; weak D call: TRBD1 (6 bases). The length of the CDR3 is 13 residues. CDR1 is SGHNT and CDR2 is YENEEA in the germline V gene. V was pared by 2 bases and J by 6 bases, with 8 bases between. The CDR3 nucleotides read TGTGCCAGCAGCTTACCAGGGGTCAATGAGCAGTTCTTC. Protein product: CASSLPGVNEQFF.

This clonotype was recorded at least ten times. The gene calls are TRBV28 and TRBJ1-6, with a tentative D call TRBD1 (5 bases). CDR1 is MDHEN, CDR2 SYDVKM, per germline. This CDR3 is built from 14 residues. The ends were cut back, 6 bases at V and 7 bases at J, with 13 bases in the middle. The CDR3 region is CASSRDYGNSPLHF. The CDR3 DNA reads as TGTGCCAGCAGCAGGGATTACGGGAATTCACCCCTCCACTTT.